This section outlines one T cell receptor beta chain sequence together with its context. The record originates from a study of OX40 agonist ivuxolimab in advanced cancers. This table comes from immunoSEQ multiplex PCR, and its TCRdb copy is limited to in-frame clones, with some not included. The table includes tens of thousands of clones, 80% to 90% detected once. V lost 5 bases and J 0 bases, leaving 13 bases between the germline ends. Germline V gene lookup returns CDR1 MNHEY and CDR2 SVGAGI. The CDR3 is 15 residues long. This sample comprised CD4+ or CD8+ T cells sorted from blood, obtained in a trial of the OX40 agonist ivuxolimab. The clonotype was recovered from an adult with an advanced solid tumor such as melanoma, head and neck, liver or kidney cancer. This chain connects TRBV6-5 to TRBJ2-5; D is perhaps TRBD2 (5 bases). CDR3 in amino acids: CASSASRGYQETQYF. The CDR3 bases are TGTGCCAGCAGTGCCAGTCGGGGATACCAAGAGACCCAGTACTTC.